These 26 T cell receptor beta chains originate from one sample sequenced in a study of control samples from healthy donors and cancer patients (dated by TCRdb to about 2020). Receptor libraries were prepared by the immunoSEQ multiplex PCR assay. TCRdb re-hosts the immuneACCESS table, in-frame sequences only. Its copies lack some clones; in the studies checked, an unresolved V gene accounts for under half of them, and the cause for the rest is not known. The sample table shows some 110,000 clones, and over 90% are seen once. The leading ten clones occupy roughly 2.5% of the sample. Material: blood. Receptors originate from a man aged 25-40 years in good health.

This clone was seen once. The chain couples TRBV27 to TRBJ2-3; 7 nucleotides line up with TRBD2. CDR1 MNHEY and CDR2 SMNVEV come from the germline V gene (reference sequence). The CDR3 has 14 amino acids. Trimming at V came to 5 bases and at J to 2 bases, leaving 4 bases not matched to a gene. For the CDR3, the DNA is TGTGCCAGCAGTCGGACTAGGACCACAGATACGCAGTATTTT. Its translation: CASSRTRTTDTQYF.

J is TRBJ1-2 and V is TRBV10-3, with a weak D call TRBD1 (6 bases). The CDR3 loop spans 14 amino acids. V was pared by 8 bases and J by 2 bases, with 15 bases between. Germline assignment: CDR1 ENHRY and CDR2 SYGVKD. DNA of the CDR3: TGTGCCATCCCTAGGGACACCCGAAACTATGGCTACACCTTC. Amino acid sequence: CAIPRDTRNYGYTF.

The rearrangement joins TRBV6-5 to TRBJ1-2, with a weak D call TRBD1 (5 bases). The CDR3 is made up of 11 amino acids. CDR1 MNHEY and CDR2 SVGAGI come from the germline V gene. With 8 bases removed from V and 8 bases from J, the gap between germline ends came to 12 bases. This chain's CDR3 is CASGDVRGYTF. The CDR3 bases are TGTGCCAGCGGGGACGTACGGGGCTACACCTTC.

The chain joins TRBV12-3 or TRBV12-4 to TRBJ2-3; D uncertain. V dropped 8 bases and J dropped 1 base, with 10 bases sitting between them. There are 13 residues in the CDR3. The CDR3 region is CASSSKGTDTQYF. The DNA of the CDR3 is TGTGCCAGCTCCAGTAAAGGCACAGATACGCAGTATTTT.

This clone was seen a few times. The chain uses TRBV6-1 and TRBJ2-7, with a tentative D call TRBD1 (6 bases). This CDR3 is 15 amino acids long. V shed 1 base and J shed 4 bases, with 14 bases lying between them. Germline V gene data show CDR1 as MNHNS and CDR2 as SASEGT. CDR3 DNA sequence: TGTGCCAGCAGTGAAGGGAGGACAGAGTGGTACGAGCAGTACTTC. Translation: CASSEGRTEWYEQYF.

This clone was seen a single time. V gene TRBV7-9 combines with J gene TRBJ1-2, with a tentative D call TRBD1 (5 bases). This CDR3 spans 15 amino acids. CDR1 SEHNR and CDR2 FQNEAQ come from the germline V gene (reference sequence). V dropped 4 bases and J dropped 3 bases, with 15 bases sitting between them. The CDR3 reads CASSYGTHGDYGYTF. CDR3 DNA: TGTGCCAGCAGCTACGGGACTCATGGGGACTATGGCTACACCTTC.

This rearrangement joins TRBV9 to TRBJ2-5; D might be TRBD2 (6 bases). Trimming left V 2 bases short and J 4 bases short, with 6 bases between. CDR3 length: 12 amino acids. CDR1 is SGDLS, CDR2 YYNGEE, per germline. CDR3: CASSVGGETQYF. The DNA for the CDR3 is TGTGCCAGCAGCGTGGGGGGAGAGACCCAGTACTTC.

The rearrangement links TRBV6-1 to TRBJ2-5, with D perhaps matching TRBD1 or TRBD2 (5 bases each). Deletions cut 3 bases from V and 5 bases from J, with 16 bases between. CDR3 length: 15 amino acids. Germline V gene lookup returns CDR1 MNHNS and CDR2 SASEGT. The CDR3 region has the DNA TGTGCCAGCAGTGACCGGGGCTCACCGACGGAGACCCAGTACTTC. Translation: CASSDRGSPTETQYF.

The CDR3 here is CASSQRDRVYTDTQYF. CDR3 coding DNA: TGTGCCAGCAGCCAAAGGGACAGGGTGTACACAGATACGCAGTATTTT. The chain recombines TRBV3-1 (or the pseudogene TRBV3-2) with TRBJ2-3; the match to TRBD1 covers 9 bases. V lost 2 bases, J lost 2 bases, and 5 bases stayed unmatched. CDR1 and CDR2 from the germline V gene are LGHDT and YNNKEL (reference sequence). The CDR3 is made up of 16 amino acids.

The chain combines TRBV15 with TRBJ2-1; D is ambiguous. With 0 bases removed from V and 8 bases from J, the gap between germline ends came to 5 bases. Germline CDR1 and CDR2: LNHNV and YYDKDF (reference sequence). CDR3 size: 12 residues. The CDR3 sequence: CATSRDSDEQFF. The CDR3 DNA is TGTGCCACCAGCAGAGATTCAGATGAGCAGTTCTTC.

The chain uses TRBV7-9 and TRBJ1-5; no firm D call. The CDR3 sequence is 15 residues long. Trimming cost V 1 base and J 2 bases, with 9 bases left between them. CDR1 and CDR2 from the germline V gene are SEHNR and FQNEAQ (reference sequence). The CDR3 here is CASSLGGRGNQPQHF. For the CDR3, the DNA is TGTGCCAGCAGCTTAGGGGGTCGAGGCAATCAGCCCCAGCATTTT. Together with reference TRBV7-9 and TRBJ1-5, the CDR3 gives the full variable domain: DTGVSQNPRHKITKRGQNVTFRCDPISEHNRLYWYRQTLGQGPEFLTYFQNEAQLEKSRLLSDRFSAERPKGSFSTLEIQRTEQGDSAMYLCASSLGGRGNQPQHFGDGTRLSIL.

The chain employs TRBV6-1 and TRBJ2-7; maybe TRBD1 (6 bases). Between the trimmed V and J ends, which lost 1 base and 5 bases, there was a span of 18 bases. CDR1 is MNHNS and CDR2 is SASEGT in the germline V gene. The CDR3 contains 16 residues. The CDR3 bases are TGTGCCAGCAGTGAAGGATTTGACAGGTTCTTCCACGAGCAGTACGTC. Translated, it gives CASSEGFDRFFHEQYV.

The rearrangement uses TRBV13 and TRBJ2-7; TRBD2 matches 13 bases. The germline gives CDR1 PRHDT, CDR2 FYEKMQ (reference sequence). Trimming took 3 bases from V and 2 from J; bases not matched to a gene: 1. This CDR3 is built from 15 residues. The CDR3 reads CASSLGLAGTYEQYV. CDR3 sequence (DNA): TGTGCCAGCAGCTTGGGACTAGCGGGGACCTACGAGCAGTACGTC.

CDR3 amino acids: CASSFGGPNYEQYF. Written as DNA, the CDR3 is TGTGCCAGCAGTTTCGGGGGGCCAAACTACGAGCAGTACTTC. This chain joins TRBV28 and TRBJ2-7, with D perhaps TRBD2 (7 bases). V shed 3 bases and J shed 3 bases, with 12 bases lying between them. CDR3 length equals 14 residues. The V gene's germline CDR1 is MDHEN and CDR2 SYDVKM.

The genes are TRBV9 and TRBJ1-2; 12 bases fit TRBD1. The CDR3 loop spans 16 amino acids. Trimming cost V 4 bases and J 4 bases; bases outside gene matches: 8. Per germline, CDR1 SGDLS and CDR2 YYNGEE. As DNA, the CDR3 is TGTGCCAGCAGCCGATCGGGGACAGGGGGCACCTATGGCTACACCTTC. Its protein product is CASSRSGTGGTYGYTF.

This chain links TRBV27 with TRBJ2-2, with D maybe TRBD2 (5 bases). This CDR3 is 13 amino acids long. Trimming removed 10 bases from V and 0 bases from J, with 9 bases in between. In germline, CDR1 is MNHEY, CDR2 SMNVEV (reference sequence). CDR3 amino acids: CATRGANTGELFF. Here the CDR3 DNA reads TGTGCCACCCGGGGAGCGAACACCGGGGAGCTGTTTTTT.

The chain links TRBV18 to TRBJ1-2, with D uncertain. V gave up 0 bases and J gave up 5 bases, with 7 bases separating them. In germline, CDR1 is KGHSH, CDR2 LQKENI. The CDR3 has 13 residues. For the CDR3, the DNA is TGTGCCAGCTCACCACCGGCGGGGTATGGCTACACCTTC. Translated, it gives CASSPPAGYGYTF.

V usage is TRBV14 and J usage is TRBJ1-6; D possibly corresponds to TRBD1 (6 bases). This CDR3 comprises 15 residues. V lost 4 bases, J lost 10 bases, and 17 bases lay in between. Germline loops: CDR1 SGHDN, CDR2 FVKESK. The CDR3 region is CASSLHRGLESPLHF. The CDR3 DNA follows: TGTGCCAGCAGCCTCCACCGGGGGCTGGAATCACCCCTCCACTTT.

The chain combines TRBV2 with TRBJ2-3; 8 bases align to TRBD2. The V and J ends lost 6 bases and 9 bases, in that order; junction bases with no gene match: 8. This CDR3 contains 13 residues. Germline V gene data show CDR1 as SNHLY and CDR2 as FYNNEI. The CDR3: CASSPRGGTTQYF. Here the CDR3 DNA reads TGTGCCAGCAGCCCCCGGGGGGGGACAACGCAGTATTTT.

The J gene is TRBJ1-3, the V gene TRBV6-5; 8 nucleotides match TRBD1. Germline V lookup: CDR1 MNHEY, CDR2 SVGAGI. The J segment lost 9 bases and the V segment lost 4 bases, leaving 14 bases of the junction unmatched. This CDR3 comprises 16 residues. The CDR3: CASSSPRRQGASTIYF. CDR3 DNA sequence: TGTGCCAGCAGTTCCCCCCGGAGGCAGGGGGCTAGCACCATATATTTT.

The CDR3 nucleotides are TGTGCCAGCAGTTTAGGTCCAGGGGAAGCTTTCTTT. Translated: CASSLGPGEAFF. The chain couples TRBV12-3 or TRBV12-4 to TRBJ1-1, with D perhaps TRBD1 (5 bases). V was trimmed by 1 base and J by 8 bases, leaving 8 bases between them. The CDR3 covers 12 residues.

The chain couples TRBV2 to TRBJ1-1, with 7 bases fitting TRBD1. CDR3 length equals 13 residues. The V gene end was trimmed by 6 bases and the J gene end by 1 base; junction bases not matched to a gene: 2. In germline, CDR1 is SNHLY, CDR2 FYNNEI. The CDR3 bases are TGTGCCAGCAGAGGACAGGCGAACACTGAAGCTTTCTTT. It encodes CASRGQANTEAFF.

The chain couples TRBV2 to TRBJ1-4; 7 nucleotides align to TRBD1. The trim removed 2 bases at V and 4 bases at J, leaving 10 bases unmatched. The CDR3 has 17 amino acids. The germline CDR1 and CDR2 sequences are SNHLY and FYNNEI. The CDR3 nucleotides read TGTGCCAGCAGTGAAATGGTGTTGGGACAGAGTAATGAAAAACTGTTTTTT. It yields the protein CASSEMVLGQSNEKLFF.

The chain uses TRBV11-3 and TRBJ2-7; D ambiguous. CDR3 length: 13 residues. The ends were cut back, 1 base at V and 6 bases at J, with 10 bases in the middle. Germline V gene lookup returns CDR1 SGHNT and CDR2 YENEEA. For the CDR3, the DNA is TGTGCCAGCAGCTTAGGTGTTGAATCCGAGCAGTACTTC. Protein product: CASSLGVESEQYF. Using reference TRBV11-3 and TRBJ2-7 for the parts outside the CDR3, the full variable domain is EAGVVQSPRYKIIEKKQPVAFWCNPISGHNTLYWYLQNLGQGPELLIRYENEEAVDDSQLPKDRFSAERLKGVDSTLKIQPAELGDSAVYLCASSLGVESEQYFGPGTRLTVT.

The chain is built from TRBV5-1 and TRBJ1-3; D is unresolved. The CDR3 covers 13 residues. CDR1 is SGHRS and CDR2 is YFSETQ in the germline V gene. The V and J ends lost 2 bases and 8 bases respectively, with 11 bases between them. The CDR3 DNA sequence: TGCGCCAGCAGCTTCCAATCTGATCACACCATATATTTT. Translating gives CASSFQSDHTIYF. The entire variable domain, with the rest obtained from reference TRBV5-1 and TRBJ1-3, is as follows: KAGVTQTPRYLIKTRGQQVTLSCSPISGHRSVSWYQQTPGQGLQFLFEYFSETQRNKGNFPGRFSGRQFSNSRSEMNVSTLELGDSALYLCASSFQSDHTIYFGEGSWLTVV.

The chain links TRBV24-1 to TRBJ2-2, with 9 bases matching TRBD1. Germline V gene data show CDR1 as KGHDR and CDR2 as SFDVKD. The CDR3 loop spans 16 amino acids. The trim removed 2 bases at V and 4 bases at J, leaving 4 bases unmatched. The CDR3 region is CATSDSGQGATGELFF. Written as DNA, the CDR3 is TGTGCCACCAGTGATTCGGGACAGGGAGCCACCGGGGAGCTGTTTTTT.